Listed below are T cell receptor beta chains from one sample, sequenced in a study of Graves' ophthalmopathy and Graves' hyperthyroidism. TCRdb analysed the multiplex PCR reads with MiXCR anew, one entry per CDR3 protein. This table holds over 450,000 distinct CDR3 sequences, around 14% found once. The sequencing sample was made of blood. These receptors originate from a woman aged 25 to 39 with Graves' ophthalmopathy. The CDR3 runs from the conserved cysteine through the conserved F or W.

TRBV28,TRBJ2-7,CASSRDRLQGVREYF
TRBV29-1,TRBJ1-1,CSVAQGMNTEAFF
TRBV19,TRBJ1-2,CASSTGTGSNYGYTF
TRBV7-2,TRBJ2-7,CASSLARASVPHEQYF
TRBV6-4,TRBJ1-2,CASSSGGGHGYTF
TRBV6-5,TRBJ1-1,CASSYSMGDRVGTEAFF
TRBV9,TRBJ2-7,CANSVSPPSEQYF
TRBV5-6,TRBJ1-2,CASSETEIYGYTF
TRBV6-1,TRBJ1-2,CASATKPGQSSYGYTF
TRBV6-5,TRBJ1-5,CASSLSAGHQPQHF
TRBV20-1,TRBJ1-1,CSADRGVSEAFF
TRBV6-1,TRBJ1-1,CASSANRGGRTEAFF
TRBV4-1,TRBJ2-7,CASSQLPLAGPSYEQYF
TRBV11-2,TRBJ2-4,CASSSVLVAKNIKYF
TRBV10-2,TRBJ2-7,CATLLESGTGVYEQYF
TRBV30,TRBJ1-5,CAWAKGWDQPQHF
TRBV6-1,TRBJ2-5,CASSKLAGGRASVETQYF
TRBV10-3,TRBJ2-6,CAISERVSGANVLTF
TRBV20-1,TRBJ2-5,CSARGLVEETQYF
TRBV4-1,TRBJ1-1,CASSQALGMGTEAFF
TRBV19,TRBJ2-2,CASSTTNFGELFF
TRBV28,TRBJ1-1,CASGKGPSRVNTEAFF
TRBV19,TRBJ1-1,CASTTRGRMNTEAFF
TRBV20-1,TRBJ1-5,CSATERLGDQPQHF
TRBV6-2/TRBV6-3,TRBJ1-1,CASSVRTGAMNTEAFF
TRBV24-1,TRBJ2-2,CATSDDRYTGELFF
TRBV29-1,TRBJ1-1,CSVPQTGGGTEAFF
TRBV6-1,TRBJ2-5,CASSGTSGGVKTQYF
TRBV19,TRBJ1-1,CASKTPRDGTEAFF
TRBV27,TRBJ1-2,CASSGGTIGSGGYTF
TRBV6-1,TRBJ2-5,CASNMRGEETQYF
TRBV11-1,TRBJ1-6,CASSLRTGKNSPLHF
TRBV25-1,TRBJ2-4,CASSGDTRVDIQYF
TRBV7-9,TRBJ1-2,CASSLASGGYTF
TRBV11-2,TRBJ2-2,CASSIRPMSTGELFF
TRBV5-1,TRBJ1-1,CASRGGEGTEAFF
TRBV2,TRBJ1-6,CASSGESSYNSPLHF
TRBV28,TRBJ2-7,CASSLSRGAQYEQYF
TRBV28,TRBJ2-7,CASQLAVSSYEQYF
TRBV28,TRBJ1-1,CASSLRAGPRTEAFF
TRBV18,TRBJ2-7,CASSPPGANYEQYF